This TCR beta chain was sequenced in a study of blood T cell repertoires in COVID-19. Looking at the study overall: COVID-19 samples from acute and convalescent phases originated in the United States, Italy and Spain. In each case, the material was cDNA or gDNA derived from T cells, B-cell-depleted T cells, or PBMCs.

The CDR3 is 14 residues long. From germline, CDR1 is LNHDA and CDR2 SQIVND (reference sequence). V was clipped by 6 bases and J by 4 bases; unmatched bases: 4. Measured with immunoSEQ multiplex PCR; TCRdb has only the in-frame clones, and not every one. The repertoire has some 42,000 clones, more than 75% of them found once; the top ten carry roughly 13%. The clonotype comes from a woman aged 70-85 years in a cohort sampled during active COVID-19. J is TRBJ1-1 and V is TRBV19, with TRBD1 matching 11 bases. Sequencing was performed on peripheral blood. The CDR3 DNA reads as TGTGCCAGTAGCCAAGGGACAGGGGGCACTGAAGCTTTCTTT. Translating gives CASSQGTGGTEAFF.